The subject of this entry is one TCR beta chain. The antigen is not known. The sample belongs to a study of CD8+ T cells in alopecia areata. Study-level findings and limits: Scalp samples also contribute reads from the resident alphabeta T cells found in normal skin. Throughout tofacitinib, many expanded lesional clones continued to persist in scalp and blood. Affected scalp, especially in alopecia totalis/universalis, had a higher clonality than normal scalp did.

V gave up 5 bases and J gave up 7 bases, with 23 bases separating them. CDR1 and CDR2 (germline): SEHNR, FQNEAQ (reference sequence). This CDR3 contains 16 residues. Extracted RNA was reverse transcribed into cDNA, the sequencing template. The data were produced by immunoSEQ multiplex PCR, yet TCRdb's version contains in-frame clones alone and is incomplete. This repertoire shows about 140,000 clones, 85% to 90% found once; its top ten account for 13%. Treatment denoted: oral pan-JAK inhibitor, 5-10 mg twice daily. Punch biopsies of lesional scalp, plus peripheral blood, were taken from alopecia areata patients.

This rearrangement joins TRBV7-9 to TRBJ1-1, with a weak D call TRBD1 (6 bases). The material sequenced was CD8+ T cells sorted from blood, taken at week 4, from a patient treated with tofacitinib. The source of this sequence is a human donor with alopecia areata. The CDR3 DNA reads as TGTGCCAGCAGCAAAGTGGACAGCGCCAGTTTCGTTGAAGCTTTCTTT. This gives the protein CASSKVDSASFVEAFF.